The source of this T cell receptor beta chain is a study of human T cells and chemical hapten exposure. Whole-study context: Per-sample TCR yields varied mainly from small pooled library volume differences.

The CDR3 length is 14 residues. Trimming took off 7 bases at V and 5 bases at J, with 15 bases between the two ends. Unique molecular identifiers were attached to individual cDNA molecules during library preparation. Under the authors' procedure: Approximately 99,000 TCRs per sample was the median, with a range of roughly 23,224 to 690,600. TCRdb redid the calling of the reads with MiXCR, one entry per CDR3 protein. TCRdb assigned the V and J calls; the authors' analysis was not used. The sample shows more than 100,000 distinct CDR3 sequences, 6.5% to 10% of them seen only once. Extraction yielded total RNA from whole blood (unfractionated). Study conclusions and caveats: TCRs at high frequency, those above 1 in 1000, did not change with DPC sensitization.

This clonotype was counted between two and nine times. Antigen specificity is unknown. Material: whole blood. V is TRBV12-3 or TRBV12-4 and J is TRBJ2-1; D uncertain. The receptor was isolated from a human donor in good health. Some clones in this sample may be carry-over from other donors' samples. The CDR3, as DNA: TGTGCCAGCAACTCCCCCCGATCGGACAATGAGCAGTTCTTC. Amino acid sequence: CASNSPRSDNEQFF.